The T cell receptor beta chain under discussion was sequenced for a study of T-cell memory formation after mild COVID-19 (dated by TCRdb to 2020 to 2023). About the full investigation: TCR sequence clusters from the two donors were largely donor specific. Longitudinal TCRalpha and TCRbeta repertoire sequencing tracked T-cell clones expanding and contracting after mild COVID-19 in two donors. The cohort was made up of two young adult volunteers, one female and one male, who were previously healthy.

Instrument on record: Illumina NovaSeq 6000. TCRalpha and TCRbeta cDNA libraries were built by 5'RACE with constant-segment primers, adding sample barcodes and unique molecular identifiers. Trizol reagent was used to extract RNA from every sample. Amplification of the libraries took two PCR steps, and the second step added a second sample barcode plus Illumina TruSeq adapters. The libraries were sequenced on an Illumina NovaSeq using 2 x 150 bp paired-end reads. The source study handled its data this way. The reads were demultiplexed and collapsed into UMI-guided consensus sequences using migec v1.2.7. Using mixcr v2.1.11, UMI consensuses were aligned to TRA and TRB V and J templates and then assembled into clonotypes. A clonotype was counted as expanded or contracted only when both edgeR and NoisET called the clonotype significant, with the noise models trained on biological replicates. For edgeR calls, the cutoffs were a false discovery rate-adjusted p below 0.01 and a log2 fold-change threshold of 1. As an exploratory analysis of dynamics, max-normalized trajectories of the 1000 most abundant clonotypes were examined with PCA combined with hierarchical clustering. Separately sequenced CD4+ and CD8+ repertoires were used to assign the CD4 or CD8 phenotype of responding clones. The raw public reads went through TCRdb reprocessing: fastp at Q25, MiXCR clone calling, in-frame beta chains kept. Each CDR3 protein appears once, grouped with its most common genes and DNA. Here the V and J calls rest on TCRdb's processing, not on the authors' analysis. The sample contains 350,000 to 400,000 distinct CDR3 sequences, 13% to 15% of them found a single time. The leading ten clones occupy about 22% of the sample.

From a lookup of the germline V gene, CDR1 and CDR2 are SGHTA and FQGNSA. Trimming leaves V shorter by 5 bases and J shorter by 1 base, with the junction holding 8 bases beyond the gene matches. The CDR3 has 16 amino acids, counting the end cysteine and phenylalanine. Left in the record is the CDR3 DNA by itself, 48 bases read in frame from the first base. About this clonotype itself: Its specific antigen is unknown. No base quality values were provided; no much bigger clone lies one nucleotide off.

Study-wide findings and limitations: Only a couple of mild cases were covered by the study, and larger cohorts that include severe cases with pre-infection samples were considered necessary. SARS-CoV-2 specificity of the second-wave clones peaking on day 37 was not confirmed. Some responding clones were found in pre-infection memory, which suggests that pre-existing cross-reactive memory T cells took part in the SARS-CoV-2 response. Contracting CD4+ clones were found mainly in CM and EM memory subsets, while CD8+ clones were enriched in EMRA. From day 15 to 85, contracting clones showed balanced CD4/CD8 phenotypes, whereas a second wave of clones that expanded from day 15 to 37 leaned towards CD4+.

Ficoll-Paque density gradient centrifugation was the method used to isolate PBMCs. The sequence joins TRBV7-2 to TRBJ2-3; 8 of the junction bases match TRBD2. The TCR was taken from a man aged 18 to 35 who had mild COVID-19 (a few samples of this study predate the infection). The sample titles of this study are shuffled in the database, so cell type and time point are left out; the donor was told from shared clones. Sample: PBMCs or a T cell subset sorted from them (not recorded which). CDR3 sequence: CASSPTAGGGTDTQYF. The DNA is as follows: TGTGCCAGCAGCCCGACGGCGGGGGGCGGCACAGATACGCAGTATTTT.